The 13 T cell receptor beta chains in this list originate from one sample, sequenced in a study of regulatory T cells in long-lasting Graves disease. Sequencing libraries for TCR beta were prepared with iRepertoire HTBI primers and Arm-PCR of CDR3 regions. TCRdb reprocessed the multiplex PCR reads via MiXCR and lists one record per CDR3 protein. The sample has roughly 400,000 distinct CDR3 sequences, more than 20% seen once. This sample's time point: persistent/refractory GD, antithyroid drugs over 5 years with positive TRAb. Preparation of the TCR library used RNA extracted from PBMCs. The sequencing used peripheral blood mononuclear cells (PBMCs), collected when the disease was refractory, from a patient treated with antithyroid drugs. The receptors were gathered from a female donor with Graves disease.

This clonotype was seen a few times. The chain links TRBV20-1 to TRBJ2-7; 9 bases fit TRBD1. The CDR3 is made up of 14 amino acids. Germline CDR1 is DFQATT and CDR2 is SNEGSKA (reference sequence). J gave up 2 bases and V 5 bases, and 7 bases lay outside the gene matches. In nucleotides, the CDR3 is TGCAGTGCTTCGTCCGGGACAGGGCCCTACGAGCAGTACTTC. Residues: CSASSGTGPYEQYF.

The V gene is TRBV6-2 or TRBV6-3, the J gene TRBJ2-7; D perhaps matches TRBD2 (5 bases). Germline assignment: CDR1 MNHEY and CDR2 SVGEGT. V shed 2 bases and J shed 3 bases, with 11 bases lying between them. There are 14 residues in the CDR3. The CDR3 region has the DNA TGTGCCAGCAGTTACCCGGACTCGGTCTACGAGCAGTACTTC. Amino acid sequence: CASSYPDSVYEQYF.

This clonotype was observed a handful of times. The rearrangement joins TRBV7-2 to TRBJ1-3; no clear D. The CDR3 runs 15 residues. CDR1 and CDR2 from the germline V gene are SGHTA and FQGNSA. Between the trimmed V and J ends, which lost 7 bases and 0 bases, there was a span of 13 bases. CDR3 amino acids: CASTQDRFSGNTIYF. The CDR3 DNA follows: TGTGCCAGCACCCAGGACCGATTCTCTGGAAACACCATATATTTT.

This clonotype appeared a few times. This chain uses TRBV20-1 with TRBJ1-3; 8 bases map to TRBD1. Germline assignment: CDR1 DFQATT and CDR2 SNEGSKA (reference sequence). The CDR3 totals 17 residues. Losses at the gene ends were 4 bases for V and 2 bases for J; bases not matched to a gene: 13. The CDR3 nucleotides read TGCAGTGCTACCAGAACCCCAGGGGGCGCGGCTGGAAACACCATATATTTT. Translating it yields CSATRTPGGAAGNTIYF.

Note on this clonotype: Since the CDR3 does not end with the conserved phenylalanine or tryptophan, this likely comes from a read error. This chain joins TRBV12-3 or TRBV12-4 and TRBJ1-2; no clear D. Trimming pared 2 bases from V and 2 bases from J, leaving 3 bases between. The CDR3 runs to 12 residues. CDR3: CASSLYNYGYTL. CDR3 nucleotides: TGTGCCAGCAGTTTATACAACTATGGCTACACCCTC.

J is TRBJ2-2 and V is TRBV11-2, with D tentatively TRBD1 (5 bases). CDR3 length: 15 residues. Looked up from germline, CDR1 is SGHAT and CDR2 is FQNNGV. Deletions cut 5 bases from V and 3 bases from J, with 13 bases between. This CDR3 is CASSISGLDTGELFF. For the CDR3, the DNA is TGTGCCAGCAGCATTTCAGGGTTGGACACCGGGGAGCTGTTTTTT. The full variable domain, with the rest looked up from reference TRBV11-2 and TRBJ2-2, is EAGVAQSPRYKIIEKRQSVAFWCNPISGHATLYWYQQILGQGPKLLIQFQNNGVVDDSQLPKDRFSAERLKGVDSTLKIQPAKLEDSAVYLCASSISGLDTGELFFGEGSRLTVL.

The sample holds a few counts of this clonotype. This chain uses TRBV7-2 with TRBJ2-2, with 10 bases that match TRBD1. The length of the CDR3 is 15 residues. CDR1 and CDR2 (germline): SGHTA, FQGNSA. Trimming took 5 bases from V and 4 from J; bases not matched to a gene: 4. In DNA form, the CDR3 reads TGTGCCAGCAGCCCAGACAGGGGGCGCACCGGGGAGCTGTTTTTT. This gives the protein CASSPDRGRTGELFF.

About this clonotype: A much larger clonotype is one base distant, so this may be a read error. The V gene is TRBV12-3 or TRBV12-4, the J gene TRBJ1-5; D unclear. The V and J ends lost 6 bases and 4 bases respectively, with 4 bases between them. This CDR3 region has 11 residues. This chain's CDR3 is CASRSNQPQHF. DNA for the CDR3: TGTGCCAGCAGGTCTAATCAGCCCCAGCATTTT.

In the case of this clonotype: This may stem from a read error, because a much larger clone lies one nucleotide away. This sequence joins TRBV28 and TRBJ2-6; D gene unclear. The CDR3 has 17 amino acids. V lost 5 bases and J lost 0, with 14 bases in between. Germline V lookup: CDR1 MDHEN, CDR2 SYDVKM. The CDR3 sequence: CASSGIAGGSGANVLTF. The CDR3 DNA is TGTGCCAGCAGTGGAATTGCAGGTGGCTCTGGGGCCAACGTCCTGACTTTC. The full variable domain, in which reference TRBV28 and TRBJ2-6 provide the parts outside the CDR3, is DVKVTQSSRYLVKRTGEKVFLECVQDMDHENMFWYRQDPGLGLRLIYFSYDVKMKEKGDIPEGYSVSREKKERFSLILESASTNQTSMYLCASSGIAGGSGANVLTFGAGSRLTVL.

The table lists this clonotype with many counts. The CDR3, as DNA: TGTGCCAGCAGTGATGGGGGGCACGAGCAGTACTTC. This encodes CASSDGGHEQYF. This chain joins TRBV2 and TRBJ2-7, with D possibly called TRBD1 or TRBD2 (6 bases each). The ends were cut back, 3 bases at V and 5 bases at J, with 8 bases in the middle. From germline, CDR1 is SNHLY and CDR2 FYNNEI. The CDR3 is made up of 12 amino acids.

This clonotype was picked up many times. The J gene is TRBJ2-4, the V gene TRBV2; TRBD2 agrees at 7 bases. The CDR3 covers 16 residues. V was pared by 6 bases and J by 5 bases, with 13 bases of the junction left unmatched. The germline CDR1 and CDR2 sequences are SNHLY and FYNNEI. CDR3 amino acids: CASSDALGGSENIQYF. The CDR3, as DNA: TGTGCCAGCAGCGACGCCTTGGGGGGGAGCGAAAACATTCAGTACTTC. The full variable domain, its missing parts supplied by reference TRBV2 and TRBJ2-4, is EPEVTQTPSHQVTQMGQEVILRCVPISNHLYFYWYRQILGQKVEFLVSFYNNEISEKSEIFDDQFSVERPDGSNFTLKIRSTKLEDSAMYFCASSDALGGSENIQYFGAGTRLSVL.

The chain recombines TRBV24-1 with TRBJ2-2; 10 positions match TRBD1. The ends lost 4 bases at V and 7 bases at J; junction bases unmatched: 14. Germline CDR1 reads KGHDR; CDR2 reads SFDVKD. The CDR3 extends over 18 amino acids. The CDR3 sequence: CATSELTGGDILIGELFF. CDR3 sequence (DNA): TGTGCCACCAGTGAGCTGACAGGGGGCGATATCCTTATCGGGGAGCTGTTTTTT.

This clonotype was seen a handful of times. The chain carries TRBV29-1 and TRBJ1-1; D may be TRBD1 (6 bases). Trimming took off 7 bases at V and 4 bases at J, with 22 bases between the two ends. Germline values: CDR1 SQVTM, CDR2 ANQGSEA. CDR3 length: 15 amino acids. CDR3 DNA: TGCAGCGCCAAAGGAAGGGCAGGGGAAGCCACTGAAGCTTTCTTT. Its translation is CSAKGRAGEATEAFF. Looking up the rest from reference TRBV29-1 and TRBJ1-1 gives the full variable domain: SAVISQKPSRDICQRGTSLTIQCQVDSQVTMMFWYRQQPGQSLTLIATANQGSEATYESGFVIDKFPISRPNLTFSTLTVSNMSPEDSSIYLCSAKGRAGEATEAFFGQGTRLTVV.